These 27 T cell receptor beta chains came from one sample sequenced in a study of response to subunit inactivated influenza vaccine. MiXCR, applied by TCRdb to the RT-PCR reads, yields one record per CDR3 protein. The data show approximately 530,000 distinct CDR3 sequences, over 10% seen once. The sequenced sample was PBMCs from blood, obtained around seven weeks after vaccination. The receptors here all came from a man aged 50-60 years who received an inactivated influenza vaccine.

The rearrangement joins TRBV5-1 to TRBJ2-5; 11 positions match TRBD1. The CDR3 is 15 amino acids. Germline CDR1 reads SGHRS; CDR2 reads YFSETQ. The ends lost 4 bases at V and 5 bases at J; junction bases unmatched: 7. CDR3 loop: CASSDGQGAWETQYF. CDR3 sequence (DNA): TGCGCCAGCAGCGACGGACAGGGGGCTTGGGAGACCCAGTACTTC.

This rearrangement joins TRBV28 to TRBJ2-5; D is perhaps TRBD1 (6 bases). This CDR3 spans 16 amino acids. V gave up 5 bases and J gave up 0 bases, with 16 bases separating them. Germline V CDR1 and CDR2: MDHEN, SYDVKM. As DNA, the CDR3 is TGTGCCAGCAGTGACGGTCCCGGACAGTACCAAGAGACCCAGTACTTC. Amino acids: CASSDGPGQYQETQYF. Variable domain in full (rest from reference TRBV28 and TRBJ2-5): DVKVTQSSRYLVKRTGEKVFLECVQDMDHENMFWYRQDPGLGLRLIYFSYDVKMKEKGDIPEGYSVSREKKERFSLILESASTNQTSMYLCASSDGPGQYQETQYFGPGTRLLVL.

This sequence joins TRBV7-9 and TRBJ1-2, with a tentative D call TRBD1 (6 bases). The CDR3 loop spans 13 amino acids. V lost 5 bases to trimming and J lost 8 bases, with 15 bases between them. In germline, CDR1 is SEHNR, CDR2 FQNEAQ (reference sequence). CDR3 amino acids: CASSPTGPLGYTF. For the CDR3, the DNA is TGTGCCAGCAGCCCCACAGGGCCGTTGGGCTACACCTTC.

This clonotype was seen a handful of times. J is TRBJ1-1 and V is TRBV9; D is uncertain. Germline V gene lookup returns CDR1 SGDLS and CDR2 YYNGEE. The CDR3 totals 15 residues. The V gene lost 4 bases and the J gene lost 7 bases, with 20 bases spanning the gap. CDR3 DNA sequence: TGTGCCAGCAGCCCCCGAGCAGGAACACCGAGTGAAGCTTTCTTT. Encoded protein: CASSPRAGTPSEAFF.

This clonotype has just a few counts. This rearrangement joins TRBV20-1 to TRBJ2-6, with TRBD1 as a possible D gene (6 bases). The CDR3 contains 18 residues. The V and J ends lost 6 bases and 0 bases respectively, with 21 bases between them. Germline loops: CDR1 DFQATT, CDR2 SNEGSKA (reference sequence). DNA for the CDR3: TGCAGTGCCGTGGACCCCGGGACACGAAGCTCTGGGGCCAACGTCCTGACTTTC. Translated, it gives CSAVDPGTRSSGANVLTF.

The chain joins TRBV11-2 to TRBJ2-7, with D tentatively TRBD1 (5 bases). CDR3 size: 19 residues. Trimming stripped 0 bases from V and 4 bases from J, with 25 bases between. Germline CDR1 reads SGHAT; CDR2 reads FQNNGV. The CDR3 loop reads CASSLDTGLVGHVAYEQYF. DNA of the CDR3: TGTGCCAGCAGCTTAGATACTGGTTTGGTTGGACATGTTGCTTACGAGCAGTACTTC. The entire variable domain, with the rest obtained from reference TRBV11-2 and TRBJ2-7, is as follows: EAGVAQSPRYKIIEKRQSVAFWCNPISGHATLYWYQQILGQGPKLLIQFQNNGVVDDSQLPKDRFSAERLKGVDSTLKIQPAKLEDSAVYLCASSLDTGLVGHVAYEQYFGPGTRLTVT.

In this sample, this clonotype turned up a few times. The chain employs TRBV20-1 and TRBJ2-1; 10 bases match TRBD1. This CDR3 has 15 residues. The ends lost 6 bases at V and 7 bases at J; junction bases unmatched: 12. CDR1 is DFQATT and CDR2 is SNEGSKA in the germline V gene (reference sequence). The CDR3 DNA follows: TGCAGTGCAAATTCCGGGACAGGGGTGGGTAATGAGCAGTTCTTC. Translating gives CSANSGTGVGNEQFF.

This clonotype was detected a few times. This chain connects TRBV5-1 to TRBJ1-2; D is uncertain. V was clipped by 0 bases and J by 2 bases, with 5 bases between them. CDR3 size: 13 residues. Germline V gene data show CDR1 as SGHRS and CDR2 as YFSETQ. The CDR3 loop reads CASSLEQNYGYTF. The CDR3 coding sequence is TGCGCCAGCAGCTTGGAACAGAACTATGGCTACACCTTC.

This clonotype has a handful of counts. This sequence joins TRBV5-1 and TRBJ1-2; D perhaps matches TRBD1 (6 bases). V was clipped by 4 bases and J by 2 bases, with 12 bases between them. The germline V gene encodes CDR1 SGHRS and CDR2 YFSETQ. CDR3 length equals 14 residues. CDR3 sequence (DNA): TGCGCCAGCAGCCGAGGGGGATTAAACTATGGCTACACCTTC. Its protein product is CASSRGGLNYGYTF.

Only a few counts were recorded for this clonotype. V is TRBV20-1 and J is TRBJ2-1; 14 positions agree with TRBD2. Germline CDR1 reads DFQATT; CDR2 reads SNEGSKA (reference sequence). This CDR3 contains 16 residues. The V and J ends lost 4 bases and 9 bases, in that order; junction bases with no gene match: 11. As DNA, the CDR3 is TGCAGTGCTACTAATCCGGGACTAGCGGGAGTTGGTGAGCAGTTCTTC. As protein: CSATNPGLAGVGEQFF.

V and J are TRBV28 and TRBJ1-5; the D is unclear. With 6 bases removed from V and 0 bases from J, the gap between germline ends came to 12 bases. There are 15 residues in the CDR3. Germline V gives CDR1 MDHEN, CDR2 SYDVKM. The CDR3 here is CASRPDGTSNQPQHF. The CDR3 nucleotides read TGTGCCAGCAGACCCGACGGAACTAGCAATCAGCCCCAGCATTTT.

This clonotype was seen a handful of times. This chain uses TRBV12-3 or TRBV12-4 with TRBJ2-2; no firm D call. The V and J ends lost 6 bases and 5 bases respectively, with 13 bases between them. The CDR3 has 14 amino acids. CDR3 coding DNA: TGTGCCAGCAGCAGGCGTGCAGGAACCGGGGAGCTGTTTTTT. It codes for CASSRRAGTGELFF.

This clonotype was counted only a few times. The chain employs TRBV6-5 and TRBJ2-7; D may match TRBD1 or TRBD2 (5 bases each). This CDR3 has 15 residues. The V end was cut by 4 bases, the J end by 3 bases, with 16 bases between. CDR1 and CDR2 from the germline V gene are MNHEY and SVGAGI. CDR3 bases: TGTGCCAGCAGTTTAATCCAGGGTGGAGGCTACGAGCAGTACTTC. Amino acids: CASSLIQGGGYEQYF.

This clonotype has a handful of counts. J is TRBJ2-1 and V is TRBV4-3, with a possible D match to TRBD2 (6 bases). CDR1 LGHNA and CDR2 YSLEER come from the germline V gene. V was trimmed by 1 base and J by 4 bases, leaving 11 bases between them. The length of the CDR3 is 15 residues. CDR3 in amino acids: CASSQGAGPYNEQFF. The CDR3 nucleotides read TGCGCCAGCAGCCAAGGGGCGGGGCCGTACAATGAGCAGTTCTTC.

The chain carries TRBV7-2 and TRBJ1-6; 8 bases are shared with TRBD1. The V gene end was trimmed by 1 base and the J gene end by 10 bases; junction bases not matched to a gene: 6. CDR1 and CDR2 (germline): SGHTA, FQGNSA. CDR3 length equals 15 residues. CDR3 region: CASSLETGGWSPLHF. CDR3 DNA: TGTGCCAGCAGCTTAGAAACAGGGGGTTGGTCACCCCTCCACTTT.

The rearrangement uses TRBV28 and TRBJ2-7, with a tentative D call TRBD1 (5 bases). The CDR3 length is 15 residues. Germline-derived CDR1 and CDR2 are MDHEN and SYDVKM. V gave up 4 bases and J gave up 3 bases, with 16 bases separating them. CDR3 protein: CASSSQGLPRYEQYF. Written as DNA, the CDR3 is TGTGCCAGCAGTTCGCAGGGTTTACCGCGCTACGAGCAGTACTTC.

This chain joins TRBV7-3 and TRBJ2-3; 10 nucleotides line up with TRBD1. This CDR3 region has 16 residues. Per the germline V gene, CDR1 is SGHTA and CDR2 is FQGTGA. The V gene end was trimmed by 5 bases and the J gene end by 4 bases; junction bases not matched to a gene: 9. CDR3 amino acids: CASSLSGTGVSDTQYF. DNA for the CDR3: TGTGCCAGCAGCCTCTCCGGGACAGGGGTTTCAGATACGCAGTATTTT.

The J gene is TRBJ2-1, the V gene TRBV20-1; 10 bases align to TRBD2. This CDR3 comprises 15 residues. With V trimmed by 3 bases and J by 2 bases, 4 bases remained unmatched. Germline V gene data show CDR1 as DFQATT and CDR2 as SNEGSKA (reference sequence). CDR3 protein: CSARLLAGPYNEQFF. For the CDR3, the DNA is TGCAGTGCTAGGTTACTAGCGGGGCCCTACAATGAGCAGTTCTTC.

This clonotype was counted between two and nine times. The chain combines TRBV11-2 with TRBJ2-3; 13 bases are a match to TRBD2. CDR1 and CDR2 (germline): SGHAT, FQNNGV. V lost 4 bases, J lost 0 bases, and 13 bases stayed unmatched. The CDR3 runs 20 residues. CDR3 sequence: CASSSKPGLAGKSSTDTQYF. The CDR3 DNA reads TGTGCCAGCAGCTCCAAACCGGGACTAGCGGGGAAATCTAGCACAGATACGCAGTATTTT.

The chain combines TRBV28 with TRBJ1-4; D is undetermined. The CDR3 sequence is 16 residues long. CDR1 and CDR2 (germline): MDHEN, SYDVKM. Trimming shortened V by 5 bases and J by 0 bases, and 13 bases separated the two germline ends. CDR3: CASSPPSGATNEKLFF. The CDR3 DNA follows: TGTGCCAGCAGTCCACCCTCGGGAGCAACTAATGAAAAACTGTTTTTT.

The rearrangement links TRBV12-3 or TRBV12-4 to TRBJ2-4; TRBD2 matches 8 bases. The V segment lost 6 bases and the J segment 0 bases; nucleotides outside the gene matches: 10. This CDR3 is 17 amino acids long. The CDR3: CASSSRGGRLAKNIQYF. In nucleotides, the CDR3 is TGTGCCAGCAGCTCCCGGGGGGGCCGGTTAGCCAAAAACATTCAGTACTTC.

The CDR3 spells CASSQQGRPKTQYF. The CDR3 coding sequence is TGTGCCAGCAGCCAACAGGGGCGGCCTAAGACCCAGTACTTC. The chain couples TRBV6-2 or TRBV6-3 to TRBJ2-5; the match to TRBD1 covers 7 bases. The CDR3 length is 14 residues. V lost 6 bases to trimming and J lost 6 bases; unmatched junction nucleotides: 10. Germline-derived CDR1 and CDR2 are MNHEY and SVGEGT.

At least ten counts were recorded for this clonotype. J is TRBJ1-2 and V is TRBV12-3 or TRBV12-4; D is ambiguous. The CDR3 totals 13 residues. Trimming removed 1 base from V and 7 bases from J, with 10 bases in between. The CDR3 coding sequence is TGTGCCAGCAGTTTAGGATTGGGGTCTGGCTACACCTTC. Translated, it gives CASSLGLGSGYTF.

The gene calls are TRBV11-1 and TRBJ2-7, with 8 nucleotides matching TRBD1. CDR1 is SGHAT, CDR2 FQDESV, per germline (reference sequence). CDR3 length: 18 residues. J was trimmed by 2 bases and V by 4 bases; bases with no gene match: 16. Here the CDR3 DNA reads TGTGCCAGCAGCTCCTCAGTTGCGCAGGGGGCCGACGCCTACGAGCAGTACTTC. Translated, it gives CASSSSVAQGADAYEQYF.

In its sample, this clonotype was seen a few times. The rearrangement uses TRBV6-1 and TRBJ2-5, with D unresolved. V shed 7 bases and J shed 5 bases, with 17 bases lying between them. The CDR3 has 14 residues. Germline V lookup: CDR1 MNHNS, CDR2 SASEGT. CDR3 nucleotides: TGTGCCAGCACGCTTGGCAACACGGGCGAGACCCAGTACTTC. This translates into CASTLGNTGETQYF.

This clonotype was detected only a few times. The genes are TRBV5-1 and TRBJ2-2; 13 bases line up with TRBD2. Losses at the gene ends were 4 bases for V and 5 bases for J; bases not matched to a gene: 11. There are 18 residues in the CDR3. Germline CDR1 reads SGHRS; CDR2 reads YFSETQ. CDR3 protein: CASSLGLAGLIGTGELFF. DNA of the CDR3: TGCGCCAGCAGCCTGGGACTAGCGGGACTGATCGGGACCGGGGAGCTGTTTTTT. The whole variable domain, filled in from reference TRBV5-1 and TRBJ2-2, reads KAGVTQTPRYLIKTRGQQVTLSCSPISGHRSVSWYQQTPGQGLQFLFEYFSETQRNKGNFPGRFSGRQFSNSRSEMNVSTLELGDSALYLCASSLGLAGLIGTGELFFGEGSRLTVL.

The chain combines TRBV7-4 with TRBJ2-1, with D possibly matching TRBD2 (5 bases). The CDR3 has 15 amino acids. Trimming took off 1 base at V and 9 bases at J, with 16 bases between the two ends. The V gene's germline CDR1 is SGHVT and CDR2 SQSDAQ. CDR3: CASSLERYPYGEQFF. For the CDR3, the DNA is TGTGCCAGCAGCTTAGAGCGGTACCCTTACGGTGAGCAGTTCTTC.